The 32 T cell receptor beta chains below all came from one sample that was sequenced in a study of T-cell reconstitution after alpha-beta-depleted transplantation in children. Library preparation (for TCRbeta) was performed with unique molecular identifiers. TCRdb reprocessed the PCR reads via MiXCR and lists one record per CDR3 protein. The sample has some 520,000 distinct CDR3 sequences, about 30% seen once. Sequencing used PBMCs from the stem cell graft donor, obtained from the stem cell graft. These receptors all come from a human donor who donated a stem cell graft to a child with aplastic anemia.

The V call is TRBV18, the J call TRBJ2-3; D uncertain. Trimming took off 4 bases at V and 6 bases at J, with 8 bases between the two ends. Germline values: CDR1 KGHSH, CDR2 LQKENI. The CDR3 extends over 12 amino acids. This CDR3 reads CASSLIRDTQYF. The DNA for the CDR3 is TGTGCCAGCTCACTGATCCGGGATACGCAGTATTTT.

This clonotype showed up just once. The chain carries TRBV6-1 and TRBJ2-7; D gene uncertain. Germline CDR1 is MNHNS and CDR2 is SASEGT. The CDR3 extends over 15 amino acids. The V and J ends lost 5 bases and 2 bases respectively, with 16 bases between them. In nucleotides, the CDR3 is TGTGCCAGCAGTCTCCCTCGGGCTGGGGCCTACGAGCAGTACTTC. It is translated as CASSLPRAGAYEQYF.

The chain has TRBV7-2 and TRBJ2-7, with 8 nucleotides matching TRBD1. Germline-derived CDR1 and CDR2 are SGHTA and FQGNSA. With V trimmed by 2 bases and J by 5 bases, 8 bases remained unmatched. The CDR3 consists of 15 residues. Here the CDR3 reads CASSLMRTGLNEQYF. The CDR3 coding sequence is TGTGCCAGCAGCTTAATGAGGACAGGGTTAAACGAGCAGTACTTC.

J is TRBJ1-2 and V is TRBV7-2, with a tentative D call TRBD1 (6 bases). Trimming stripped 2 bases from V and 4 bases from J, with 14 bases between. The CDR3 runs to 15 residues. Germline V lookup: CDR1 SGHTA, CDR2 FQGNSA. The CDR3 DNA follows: TGTGCCAGCAGCTTACCGGGGGCGAGAAGCTATGGCTACACCTTC. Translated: CASSLPGARSYGYTF.

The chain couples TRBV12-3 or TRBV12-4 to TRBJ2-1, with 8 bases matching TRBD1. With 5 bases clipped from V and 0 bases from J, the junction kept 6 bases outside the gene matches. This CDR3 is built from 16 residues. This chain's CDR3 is CASSRTGTGSYNEQFF. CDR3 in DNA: TGTGCCAGCAGTAGAACCGGGACAGGCTCCTACAATGAGCAGTTCTTC.

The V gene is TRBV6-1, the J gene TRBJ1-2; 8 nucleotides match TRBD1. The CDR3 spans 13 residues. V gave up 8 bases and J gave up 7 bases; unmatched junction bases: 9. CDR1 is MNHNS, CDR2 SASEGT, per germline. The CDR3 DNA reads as TGTGCCAGCCAACAAACCGACAGGGGTGGCTACACCTTC. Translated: CASQQTDRGGYTF.

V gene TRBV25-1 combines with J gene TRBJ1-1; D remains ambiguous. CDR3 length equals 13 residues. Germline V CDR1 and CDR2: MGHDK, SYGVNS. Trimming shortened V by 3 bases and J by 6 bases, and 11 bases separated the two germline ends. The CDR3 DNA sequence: TGTGCCAGCAGTGACAGAAATAGACCTGAAGCTTTCTTT. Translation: CASSDRNRPEAFF.

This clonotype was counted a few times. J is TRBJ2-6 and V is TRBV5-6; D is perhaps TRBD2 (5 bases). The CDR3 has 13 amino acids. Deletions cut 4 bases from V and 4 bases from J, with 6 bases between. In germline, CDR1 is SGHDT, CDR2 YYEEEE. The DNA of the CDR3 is TGTGCCAGCAGCCCGGGAGGGGCCAACGTCCTGACTTTC. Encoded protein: CASSPGGANVLTF.

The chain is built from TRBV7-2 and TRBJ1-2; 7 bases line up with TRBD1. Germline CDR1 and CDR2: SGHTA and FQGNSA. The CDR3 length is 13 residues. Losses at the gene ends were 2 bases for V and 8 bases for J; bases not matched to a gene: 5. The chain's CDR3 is CASSLRQGRGYTF. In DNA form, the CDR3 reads TGTGCCAGCAGCTTAAGACAGGGTCGCGGCTACACCTTC.

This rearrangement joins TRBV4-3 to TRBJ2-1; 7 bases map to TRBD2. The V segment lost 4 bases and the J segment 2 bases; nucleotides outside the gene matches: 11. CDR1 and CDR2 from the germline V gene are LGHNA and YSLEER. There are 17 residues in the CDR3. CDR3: CASSPVIGGGPYNEQFF. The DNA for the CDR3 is TGCGCCAGCAGCCCTGTGATCGGGGGAGGGCCCTACAATGAGCAGTTCTTC.

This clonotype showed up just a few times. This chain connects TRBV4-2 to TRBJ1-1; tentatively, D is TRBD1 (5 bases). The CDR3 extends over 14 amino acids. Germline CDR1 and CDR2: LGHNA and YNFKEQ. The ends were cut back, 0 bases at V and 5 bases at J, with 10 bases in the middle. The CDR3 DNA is TGTGCCAGCAGCCAAGATGGGGGAGGGACTGAAGCTTTCTTT. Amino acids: CASSQDGGGTEAFF.

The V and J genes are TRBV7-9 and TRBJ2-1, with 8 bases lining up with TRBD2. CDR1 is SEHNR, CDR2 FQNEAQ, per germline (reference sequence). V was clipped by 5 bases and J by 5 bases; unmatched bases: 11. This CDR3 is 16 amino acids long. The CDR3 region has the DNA TGTGCCAGCAGCCCAGCCCCAGCGGGAGTTAACAATGAGCAGTTCTTC. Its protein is CASSPAPAGVNNEQFF.

As DNA, the CDR3 is TGTGCCAGCGAAGCTTACAATGAGCAGTTCTTC. Its protein product is CASEAYNEQFF. The rearrangement joins TRBV6-2 or TRBV6-3 to TRBJ2-1, with unresolved D. Germline CDR1 reads MNHEY; CDR2 reads SVGEGT. V was cut by 8 bases and J by 4 bases, with 6 bases left in between. The CDR3 contains 11 residues.

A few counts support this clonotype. The chain's CDR3 is CASSLVSPSLYYNEQFF. CDR3 nucleotides: TGTGCCAGCAGCTTAGTATCTCCTTCTCTATACTACAATGAGCAGTTCTTC. This chain uses TRBV11-2 with TRBJ2-1; D is ambiguous. This CDR3 is 17 amino acids long. Germline CDR1 and CDR2: SGHAT and FQNNGV. The V gene lost 1 base and the J gene lost 3 bases, with 16 bases spanning the gap.

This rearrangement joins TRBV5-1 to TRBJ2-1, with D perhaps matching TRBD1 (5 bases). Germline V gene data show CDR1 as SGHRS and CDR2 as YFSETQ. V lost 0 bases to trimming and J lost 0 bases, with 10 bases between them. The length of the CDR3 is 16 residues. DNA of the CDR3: TGCGCCAGCAGCTTGGAGGGGCTCAGCTCCTACAATGAGCAGTTCTTC. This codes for CASSLEGLSSYNEQFF.

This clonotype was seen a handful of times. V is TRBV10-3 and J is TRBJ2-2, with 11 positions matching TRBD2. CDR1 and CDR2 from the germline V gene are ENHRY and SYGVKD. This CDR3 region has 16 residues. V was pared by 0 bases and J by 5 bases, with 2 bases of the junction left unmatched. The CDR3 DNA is TGTGCCATCAGTGAGTCGGCTAGCGGGAGGACCGGGGAGCTGTTTTTT. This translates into CAISESASGRTGELFF.

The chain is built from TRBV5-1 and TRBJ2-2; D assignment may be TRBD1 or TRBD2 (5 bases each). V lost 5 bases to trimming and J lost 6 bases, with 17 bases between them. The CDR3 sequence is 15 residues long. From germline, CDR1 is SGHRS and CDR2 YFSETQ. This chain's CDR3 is CASSRGSSIPGELFF. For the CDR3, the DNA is TGCGCCAGCAGTCGGGGCAGTTCTATCCCCGGGGAGCTGTTTTTT.

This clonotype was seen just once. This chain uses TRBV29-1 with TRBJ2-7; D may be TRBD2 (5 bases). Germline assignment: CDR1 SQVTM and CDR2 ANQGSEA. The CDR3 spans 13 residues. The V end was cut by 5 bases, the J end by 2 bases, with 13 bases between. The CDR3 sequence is CSVTDFDTYEQYF. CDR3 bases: TGCAGCGTTACGGACTTCGACACCTACGAGCAGTACTTC.

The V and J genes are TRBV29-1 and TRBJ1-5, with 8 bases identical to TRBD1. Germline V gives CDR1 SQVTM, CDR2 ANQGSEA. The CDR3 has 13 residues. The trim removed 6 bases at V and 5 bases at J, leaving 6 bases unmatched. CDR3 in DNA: TGCAGCGTGTCAGGGGGCATAGATCAGCCCCAGCATTTT. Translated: CSVSGGIDQPQHF.

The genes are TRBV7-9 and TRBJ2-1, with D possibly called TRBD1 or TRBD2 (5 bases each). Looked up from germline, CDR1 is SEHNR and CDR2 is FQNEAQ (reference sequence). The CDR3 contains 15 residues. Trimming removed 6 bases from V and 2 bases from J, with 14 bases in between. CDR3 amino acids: CASRRDGPTYNEQFF. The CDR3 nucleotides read TGTGCCAGCAGGAGGGACGGGCCAACCTACAATGAGCAGTTCTTC.

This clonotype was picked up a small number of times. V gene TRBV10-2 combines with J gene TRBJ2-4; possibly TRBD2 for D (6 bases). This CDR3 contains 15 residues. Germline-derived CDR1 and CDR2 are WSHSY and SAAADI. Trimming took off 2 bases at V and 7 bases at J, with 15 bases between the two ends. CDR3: CASSEIGGAGNIQYF. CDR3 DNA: TGCGCCAGCAGTGAGATCGGGGGAGCCGGGAACATTCAGTACTTC.

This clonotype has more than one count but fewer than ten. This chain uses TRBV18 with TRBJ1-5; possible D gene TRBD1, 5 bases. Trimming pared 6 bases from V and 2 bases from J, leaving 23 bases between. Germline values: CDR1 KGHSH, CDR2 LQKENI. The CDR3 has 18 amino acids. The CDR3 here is CASSRSGAAVRGNQPQHF. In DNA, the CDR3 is TGTGCCAGCTCTCGCAGCGGGGCCGCCGTCCGAGGCAATCAGCCCCAGCATTTT.

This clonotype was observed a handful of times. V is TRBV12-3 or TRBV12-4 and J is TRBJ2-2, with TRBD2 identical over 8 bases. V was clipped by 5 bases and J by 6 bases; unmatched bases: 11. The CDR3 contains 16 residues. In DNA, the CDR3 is TGTGCCAGCAGTGGACTCGGGACTAGGATCGCCGGGGAGCTGTTTTTT. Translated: CASSGLGTRIAGELFF.

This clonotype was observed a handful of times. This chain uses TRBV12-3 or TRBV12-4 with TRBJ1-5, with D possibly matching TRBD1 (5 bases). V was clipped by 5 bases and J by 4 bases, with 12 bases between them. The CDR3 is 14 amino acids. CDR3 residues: CASSRRDPNQPQHF. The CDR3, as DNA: TGTGCCAGCAGTCGCCGGGACCCAAATCAGCCCCAGCATTTT.

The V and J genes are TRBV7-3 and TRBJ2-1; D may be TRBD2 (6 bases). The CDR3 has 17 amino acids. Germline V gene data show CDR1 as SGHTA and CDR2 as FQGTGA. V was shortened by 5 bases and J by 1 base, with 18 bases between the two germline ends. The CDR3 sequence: CASSRAVAAGSYNEQFF. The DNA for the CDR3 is TGTGCCAGCAGCCGGGCGGTGGCTGCGGGGTCCTACAATGAGCAGTTCTTC. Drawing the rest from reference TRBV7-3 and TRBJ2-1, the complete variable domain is GAGVSQTPSNKVTEKGKYVELRCDPISGHTALYWYRQSLGQGPEFLIYFQGTGAADDSGLPNDRFFAVRPEGSVSTLKIQRTERGDSAVYLCASSRAVAAGSYNEQFFGPGTRLTVL.

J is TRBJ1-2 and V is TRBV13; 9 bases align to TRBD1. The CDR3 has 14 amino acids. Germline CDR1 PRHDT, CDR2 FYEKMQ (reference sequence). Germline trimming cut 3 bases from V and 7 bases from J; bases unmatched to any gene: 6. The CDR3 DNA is TGTGCCAGCAGCTTGGGTGGACAGGGGTTTGGCTACACCTTC. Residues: CASSLGGQGFGYTF.

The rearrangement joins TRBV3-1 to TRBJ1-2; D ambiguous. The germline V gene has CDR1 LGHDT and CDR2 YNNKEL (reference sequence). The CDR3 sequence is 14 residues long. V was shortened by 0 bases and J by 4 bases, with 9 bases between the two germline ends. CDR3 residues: CASSQDTASYGYTF. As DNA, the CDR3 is TGTGCCAGCAGCCAAGATACCGCTAGCTATGGCTACACCTTC.

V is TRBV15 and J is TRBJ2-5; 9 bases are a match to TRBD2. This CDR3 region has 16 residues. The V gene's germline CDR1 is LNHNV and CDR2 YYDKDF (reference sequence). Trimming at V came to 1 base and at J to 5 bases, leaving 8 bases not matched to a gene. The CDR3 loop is CATSRVPSGMVETQYF. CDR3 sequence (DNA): TGTGCCACCAGCAGAGTGCCTAGCGGGATGGTGGAGACCCAGTACTTC.

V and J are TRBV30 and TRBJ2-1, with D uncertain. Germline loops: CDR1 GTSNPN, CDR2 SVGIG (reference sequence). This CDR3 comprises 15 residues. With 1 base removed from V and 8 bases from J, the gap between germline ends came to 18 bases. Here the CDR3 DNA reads TGTGCCTGGAGTGGCCCGGGTAGAATCCAGGATGAGCAGTTCTTC. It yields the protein CAWSGPGRIQDEQFF.

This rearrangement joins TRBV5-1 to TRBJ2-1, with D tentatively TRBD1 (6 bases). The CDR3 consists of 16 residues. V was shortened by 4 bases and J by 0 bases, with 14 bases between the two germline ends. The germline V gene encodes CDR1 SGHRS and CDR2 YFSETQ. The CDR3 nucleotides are TGCGCCAGCAGCCCGGGACAAGAGAGCTCCTACAATGAGCAGTTCTTC. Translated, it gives CASSPGQESSYNEQFF.

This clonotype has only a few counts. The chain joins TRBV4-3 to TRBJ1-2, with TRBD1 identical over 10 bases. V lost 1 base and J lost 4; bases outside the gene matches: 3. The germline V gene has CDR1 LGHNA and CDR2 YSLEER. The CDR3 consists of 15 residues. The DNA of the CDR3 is TGCGCCAGCAGCCAAGCGGACAGGGGGGTCTATGGCTACACCTTC. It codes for CASSQADRGVYGYTF.

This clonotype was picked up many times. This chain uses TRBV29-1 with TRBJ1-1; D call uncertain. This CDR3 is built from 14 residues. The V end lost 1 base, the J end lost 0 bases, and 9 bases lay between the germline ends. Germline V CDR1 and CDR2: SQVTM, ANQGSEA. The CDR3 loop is CSVEVRKVNTEAFF. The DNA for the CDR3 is TGCAGCGTTGAAGTAAGGAAAGTGAACACTGAAGCTTTCTTT.